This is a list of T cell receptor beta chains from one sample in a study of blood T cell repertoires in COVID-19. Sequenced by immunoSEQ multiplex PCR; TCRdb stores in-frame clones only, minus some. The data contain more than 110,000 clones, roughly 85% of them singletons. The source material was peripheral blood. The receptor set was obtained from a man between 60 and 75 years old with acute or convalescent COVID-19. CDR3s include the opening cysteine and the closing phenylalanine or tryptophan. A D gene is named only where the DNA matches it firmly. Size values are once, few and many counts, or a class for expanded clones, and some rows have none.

CAWSWTGGRFGEPNQPQHF | TGTGCCTGGAGTTGGACAGGGGGAAGATTCGGCGAGCCAAATCAGCCCCAGCATTTT | TRBD1 | once | TRBJ1-5 | TRBV30
CASIESSHGYTF | TGTGCCAGCATAGAGTCCTCCCACGGCTACACCTTC | - | - | TRBJ1-2 | TRBV12-3/TRBV12-4
CASSAQNLGQVGSETQYF | TGTGCCAGCAGTGCGCAAAACTTGGGACAGGTCGGGTCGGAGACCCAGTACTTC | TRBD1 | - | TRBJ2-5 | TRBV6-2/TRBV6-3
CASSPVTAGFTGGEKLFF | TGCGCCAGCAGCCCGGTTACAGCAGGATTCACCGGAGGGGAAAAACTGTTTTTT | - | few | TRBJ1-4 | TRBV5-1
CASSLEFLNTEAFF | TGTGCCAGCAGTTTAGAGTTTTTGAACACTGAAGCTTTCTTT | - | - | TRBJ1-1 | TRBV28
CASSSSGRYNEQFF | TGTGCCAGCAGCTCTAGCGGGAGGTACAATGAGCAGTTCTTC | TRBD2 | - | TRBJ2-1 | TRBV28
CSVADVGQGFRYEQYF | TGCAGCGTTGCCGATGTCGGACAGGGGTTTCGGTACGAGCAGTACTTC | TRBD1 | - | TRBJ2-7 | TRBV29-1
CASSLTLSRTDTQYF | TGTGCCAGCAGCCTGACTCTCTCGCGCACAGATACGCAGTATTTT | - | - | TRBJ2-3 | TRBV7-6
CASSLTSGSYEQYF | TGTGCCAGCAGCTTAACTAGCGGCTCCTACGAGCAGTACTTC | TRBD2 | - | TRBJ2-7 | TRBV7-2
CASSARQGGIQYF | TGTGCCAGCAGCGCCCGACAGGGAGGCATTCAGTACTTC | - | - | TRBJ2-4 | TRBV7-3
CASSSLAGSTGELFF | TGTGCCAGCAGTTCGCTAGCGGGATCCACCGGGGAGCTGTTTTTT | TRBD2 | - | TRBJ2-2 | TRBV6-4
CASFLGGGAYNEQFF | TGCGCCAGCTTTCTTGGGGGGGGCGCTTACAATGAGCAGTTCTTC | - | - | TRBJ2-1 | TRBV5-1
CASSSQQGSLDTEAFF | TGCGCCAGCAGCTCCCAACAGGGGAGTTTGGACACTGAAGCTTTCTTT | TRBD1 | - | TRBJ1-1 | TRBV5-1
CASSLSGGNEKLFF | TGTGCCAGCAGTTTATCCGGGGGTAATGAAAAACTGTTTTTT | - | - | TRBJ1-4 | TRBV28
CASSLFFGTGRGETFF | TGTGCCAGCAGCTTATTTTTCGGGACAGGGAGGGGAGAGACGTTCTTC | TRBD1 | - | TRBJ2-1 | TRBV7-2
CATSDAGQGAEEQYF | TGTGCCACCAGTGATGCGGGACAGGGGGCAGAGGAGCAGTACTTC | TRBD1 | - | TRBJ2-7 | TRBV24-1
CASSQEQKYF | TGTGCCAGCAGCCAAGAACAGAAGTACTTC | - | - | TRBJ2-5 | TRBV3-1/TRBV3-2
CASREVSSYNEQFF | TGTGCCTCCCGGGAGGTAAGCTCCTACAATGAGCAGTTCTTC | TRBD2 | - | TRBJ2-1 | TRBV7-2
CASSLERRVGYTF | TGTGCCAGCAGCTTAGAGAGGAGGGTAGGCTACACCTTC | - | once | TRBJ1-2 | TRBV11-2
CASSFQTSRQETQYF | TGTGCCAGCAGCTTTCAGACTAGCAGACAAGAGACCCAGTACTTC | TRBD2 | - | TRBJ2-5 | TRBV7-2
CASSGDRNYGYTF | TGTGCCAGCAGCGGGGACAGAAACTATGGCTACACCTTC | TRBD1 | - | TRBJ1-2 | TRBV6-2/TRBV6-3
CASSSGFQETQYF | TGTGCCAGCAGTTCGGGATTCCAAGAGACCCAGTACTTC | - | once | TRBJ2-5 | TRBV6-5
CAWSGASGRVSYEQYF | TGTGCCTGGAGTGGGGCTAGCGGGAGGGTCTCCTACGAGCAGTACTTC | TRBD2 | - | TRBJ2-7 | TRBV30
CASSATGGASDGYTF | TGTGCCAGCAGCGCCACAGGGGGCGCATCGGATGGCTACACCTTC | TRBD1 | - | TRBJ1-2 | TRBV2
CASSQGTGGTEAFF | TGCGCCAGCAGCCAGGGAACAGGGGGCACTGAAGCTTTCTTT | TRBD1 | - | TRBJ1-1 | TRBV5-1
CASSLDRGPQHF | TGTGCCAGCAGCCTTGACAGGGGGCCCCAGCATTTT | TRBD1 | - | TRBJ1-5 | TRBV7-8
CASSYPGDLDQPQHF | TGTGCCAGCAGTTACCCAGGGGACCTGGATCAGCCCCAGCATTTT | - | - | TRBJ1-5 | TRBV6-6
CASSLSAGATDTQYF | TGTGCCAGCAGCTTGTCTGCGGGAGCCACAGATACGCAGTATTTT | TRBD2 | - | TRBJ2-3 | TRBV7-2
CASRKDTANTEAFF | TGTGCCAGCAGGAAAGACACTGCGAACACTGAAGCTTTCTTT | - | once | TRBJ1-1 | TRBV6-4
CSVEDGGVANEKLFF | TGCAGCGTTGAAGATGGCGGGGTGGCTAATGAAAAACTGTTTTTT | - | once | TRBJ1-4 | TRBV29-1
CASSQGQGTNTIYF | TGTGCCAGCAGCCAGGGACAGGGGACAAACACCATATATTTT | TRBD1 | - | TRBJ1-3 | TRBV5-4
CASIPQGLRGYTF | TGTGCCAGCATACCCCAGGGGTTACGTGGCTACACCTTC | - | - | TRBJ1-2 | TRBV28
CASSTYNEQFF | TGTGCCAGCAGCACCTACAATGAGCAGTTCTTC | - | - | TRBJ2-1 | TRBV6-1
CASLLGGSGNTIYF | TGTGCCAGCCTTTTAGGGGGTTCTGGAAACACCATATATTTT | - | - | TRBJ1-3 | TRBV6-5
CASSSYRDSNQPQHF | TGTGCCAGTAGTTCATACAGGGACAGCAATCAGCCCCAGCATTTT | - | - | TRBJ1-5 | TRBV19
CASSDRQGNQPQHF | TGTGCCAGCAGCGACCGACAGGGCAATCAGCCCCAGCATTTT | - | few | TRBJ1-5 | TRBV7-2
CASSFSQAAYEQYF | TGTGCCAGCAGTTTTTCTCAGGCCGCCTACGAGCAGTACTTC | - | - | TRBJ2-7 | TRBV27
CASSLSGAADLIYEKLFF | TGTGCCAGCAGCCTAAGTGGGGCCGCCGACCTCATTTATGAAAAACTGTTTTTT | - | - | TRBJ1-4 | TRBV7-2
CASSLAPGLSYEQYF | TGCGCCAGCAGCTTGGCCCCGGGATTATCCTACGAGCAGTACTTC | - | - | TRBJ2-7 | TRBV5-1
CASSQGPGGRNEQYF | TGCGCCAGCAGCCAAGGTCCGGGAGGGCGTAACGAGCAGTACTTC | TRBD2 | - | TRBJ2-7 | TRBV4-1
CASSTGLAGGYNEQFF | TGTGCCAGCAGCACGGGACTAGCGGGAGGTTACAATGAGCAGTTCTTC | TRBD2 | - | TRBJ2-1 | TRBV7-8
CASSLIRDKETQYF | TGTGCCAGCAGCTTAATTAGGGACAAAGAGACCCAGTACTTC | - | few | TRBJ2-5 | TRBV7-3
CASSPRRDNSPLHF | TGTGCCAGCTCCCCCCGGCGGGATAATTCACCCCTCCACTTT | - | - | TRBJ1-6 | TRBV18
CASSPGQFTNQPQHF | TGCGCCAGCAGCCCGGGACAGTTCACCAATCAGCCCCAGCATTTT | TRBD1 | - | TRBJ1-5 | TRBV5-1
CSVSSAVADTQYF | TGCAGCGTTTCAAGCGCGGTGGCAGATACGCAGTATTTT | - | - | TRBJ2-3 | TRBV29-1
CASSEGTRRGTEAFF | TGTGCCAGCAGTGAAGGGACTCGGAGGGGCACTGAAGCTTTCTTT | - | - | TRBJ1-1 | TRBV2
CASSSGTKGDEQFF | TGCGCCAGCAGCTCAGGGACTAAGGGCGATGAGCAGTTCTTC | TRBD2 | - | TRBJ2-1 | TRBV5-1
CASSQEQGITEAFF | TGCGCCAGCAGCCAAGAACAGGGGATCACTGAAGCTTTCTTT | TRBD1 | - | TRBJ1-1 | TRBV4-1
CASSTAGSDYGYTF | TGTGCCAGCAGCACCGCAGGGTCCGACTATGGCTACACCTTC | - | many | TRBJ1-2 | TRBV3-1/TRBV3-2
CASSPGPSENEKLFF | TGCGCCAGCAGCCCTGGGCCCAGTGAAAATGAAAAACTGTTTTTT | - | - | TRBJ1-4 | TRBV5-1
CASSLLVAGGPGDTQYF | TGTGCCAGCAGCCTTCTCGTAGCGGGAGGGCCCGGAGATACGCAGTATTTT | TRBD2 | once | TRBJ2-3 | TRBV6-2/TRBV6-3
CASPGTGPWNEQFF | TGTGCCAGCCCCGGGACAGGGCCTTGGAATGAGCAGTTCTTC | TRBD1 | - | TRBJ2-1 | TRBV7-9